Listed here are 27 T cell receptor beta chains from one sample, sequenced in a study of blood T cells in healthy people across ages. Through a sample-barcoded 5' primer and a J-beta primer mix, a second PCR was run for roughly 6 to 12 cycles. TCRdb re-called the 5' RACE reads with MiXCR, one entry per CDR3 protein. The sample includes some 880,000 distinct CDR3 sequences, roughly 40% of them seen just once. The sequenced material came from blood. The receptors here all came from a man in his late teens or twenties in good health.

The chain has TRBV7-2 and TRBJ1-6, with TRBD1 as a possible D gene (6 bases). Germline V CDR1 and CDR2: SGHTA, FQGNSA. The CDR3 has 14 residues. The ends were cut back, 5 bases at V and 9 bases at J, with 14 bases in the middle. CDR3 sequence: CASSPQQGSSPLHF. As DNA, the CDR3 is TGTGCCAGCAGCCCGCAACAGGGATCTTCACCCCTCCACTTT.

The chain couples TRBV28 to TRBJ1-5, with TRBD1 matching over 7 bases. The CDR3 consists of 14 residues. With V trimmed by 6 bases and J by 3 bases, 5 bases remained unmatched. Looked up from germline, CDR1 is MDHEN and CDR2 is SYDVKM. The CDR3, as DNA: TGTGCCAGCAGCCCGACAGGGTTCAATCAGCCCCAGCATTTT. Translation gives CASSPTGFNQPQHF.

The sample holds a few counts of this clonotype. The V gene is TRBV12-3 or TRBV12-4, the J gene TRBJ1-3; tentative D call: TRBD1 (6 bases). Trimming shortened V by 7 bases and J by 4 bases, and 14 bases separated the two germline ends. The CDR3 extends over 14 amino acids. Here the CDR3 reads CASNGGALGNTIYF. The CDR3 DNA reads as TGTGCCAGCAATGGGGGGGCGCTAGGAAACACCATATATTTT.

This clonotype occurred a few times. The chain links TRBV12-3 or TRBV12-4 to TRBJ2-1; tentative D call: TRBD1 (5 bases). There are 14 residues in the CDR3. V lost 6 bases and J 4 bases, leaving 13 bases between the germline ends. The CDR3 DNA sequence: TGTGCCAGCAGACCAGGGTCCTCATACAATGAGCAGTTCTTC. It encodes CASRPGSSYNEQFF.

V usage is TRBV20-1 and J usage is TRBJ2-7; 11 bases are shared with TRBD1. V lost 6 bases to trimming and J lost 1 base; unmatched junction nucleotides: 5. CDR3 length: 14 amino acids. Germline values: CDR1 DFQATT, CDR2 SNEGSKA (reference sequence). The DNA of the CDR3 is TGCAGTGCCCCGGGACAGGGGGAGTCCTACGAGCAGTACTTC. Encoded protein: CSAPGQGESYEQYF.

The table lists this clonotype with a count of one. The CDR3, as DNA: TGCGCCAGCAGCCATCCTCAGGGGGCGAACACTGAAGCTTTCTTT. It translates to CASSHPQGANTEAFF. The chain uses TRBV4-1 and TRBJ1-1, with TRBD1 matching 8 bases. Trimming removed 3 bases from V and 1 base from J; junction bases left unmatched: 4. This CDR3 has 15 amino acids. Germline CDR1 is MGHRA and CDR2 is YSYEKL.

The table lists this clonotype with a few counts. The J gene is TRBJ1-5, the V gene TRBV20-1; TRBD1 aligns across 9 bases. The CDR3 totals 17 residues. The germline gives CDR1 DFQATT, CDR2 SNEGSKA (reference sequence). The V and J ends lost 6 bases and 5 bases, in that order; junction bases with no gene match: 17. The CDR3 coding sequence is TGCAGTGCCCTCTGGGGACAGGGTATTGCTCTGGATCAGCCCCAGCATTTT. It specifies CSALWGQGIALDQPQHF.

The chain uses TRBV9 and TRBJ2-7; 8 bases fit TRBD1. CDR1 SGDLS and CDR2 YYNGEE come from the germline V gene. V lost 4 bases to trimming and J lost 7 bases; unmatched junction nucleotides: 19. The CDR3 runs 17 residues. The CDR3 DNA is TGTGCCAGCAGCCCGGGGACAGGACCAAGCTCCTACAATGAGCAGTACTTC. This sequence encodes CASSPGTGPSSYNEQYF.

This clonotype was detected a few times. The V and J genes are TRBV20-1 and TRBJ2-1, with no clear D. CDR3 length equals 13 residues. Per germline, CDR1 DFQATT and CDR2 SNEGSKA (reference sequence). Trimming cost V 0 bases and J 3 bases, with 6 bases left between them. CDR3 sequence: CSARDDIYNEQFF. The CDR3 DNA reads TGCAGTGCTAGAGATGACATCTACAATGAGCAGTTCTTC.

The rearrangement uses TRBV10-3 and TRBJ2-1, with no clear D. Germline CDR1 reads ENHRY; CDR2 reads SYGVKD. The CDR3 contains 12 residues. V lost 8 bases to trimming and J lost 2 bases, with 7 bases between them. The CDR3 reads CAIGDTYNEQFF. CDR3 in DNA: TGTGCCATCGGCGACACCTACAATGAGCAGTTCTTC.

V usage is TRBV4-3 and J usage is TRBJ2-1; TRBD2 aligns across 9 bases. This CDR3 is built from 15 residues. In germline, CDR1 is LGHNA, CDR2 YSLEER. Unmatched junction bases numbered 4, after V lost 4 bases and J lost 3 bases. CDR3 sequence reads: CASSPNSGSYNEQFF. CDR3 nucleotides: TGCGCCAGCAGCCCTAATAGCGGGAGCTACAATGAGCAGTTCTTC.

This clonotype was recorded only once. The J gene is TRBJ2-1, the V gene TRBV6-2 or TRBV6-3, with D maybe TRBD1 (5 bases). Deletions cut 5 bases from V and 8 bases from J, with 13 bases between. CDR1 and CDR2 from the germline V gene are MNHEY and SVGEGT. The CDR3 has 13 residues. Here the CDR3 DNA reads TGTGCCAGCAGTGACCAAGGGGAAGATGAGCAGTTCTTC. This translates into CASSDQGEDEQFF.

The CDR3 region has the DNA TGTGCCAGCATGGGTGGTACTGAAGCTTTCTTT. This translates into CASMGGTEAFF. The chain joins TRBV12-3 or TRBV12-4 to TRBJ1-1; no definite D call. Trimming took off 7 bases at V and 5 bases at J, with 8 bases between the two ends. This CDR3 contains 11 residues.

The V call is TRBV12-3 or TRBV12-4, the J call TRBJ1-6, with 7 bases matching TRBD1. V trimming: 7 bases; J trimming: 5 bases; junction bases outside the gene matches: 5. The CDR3 length is 14 residues. The CDR3 region is CASIRTGNNSPLHF. The CDR3 region has the DNA TGTGCCAGCATAAGGACAGGCAATAATTCACCCCTCCACTTT.

In this sample, this clonotype turned up a few times. The rearrangement joins TRBV9 to TRBJ2-1, with TRBD1 identical over 7 bases. The CDR3 extends over 16 amino acids. In germline, CDR1 is SGDLS, CDR2 YYNGEE. Germline trimming cut 3 bases from V and 3 bases from J; bases unmatched to any gene: 9. The CDR3 DNA follows: TGTGCCAGCAGCGGCGCCCCGGACAGGAACTACAATGAGCAGTTCTTC. This codes for CASSGAPDRNYNEQFF.

Note on this clonotype: A clone one base away is much larger, so this may be a read error. The chain links TRBV4-3 to TRBJ2-7; D remains ambiguous. CDR3 length equals 14 residues. Germline V gene lookup returns CDR1 LGHNA and CDR2 YSLEER. CDR3 residues: CASGQGPSSYEQYF. For the CDR3, the DNA is TGCGCCAGCGGCCAAGGTCCTAGCTCCTACGAGCAGTACTTC.

The chain uses TRBV10-3 and TRBJ2-1, with 12 bases identical to TRBD2. The J call may be incorrect, as the DNA end agrees better with TRBJ2-7. The CDR3 length is 18 residues. The germline V gene encodes CDR1 ENHRY and CDR2 SYGVKD. The CDR3 DNA follows: TGTGCCATCAGTGGGCTAGCGGGGGGGATAAGCTCCTACAACGAGCAGTACTTC. It specifies CAISGLAGGISSYNEQYF.

This clonotype was picked up a small number of times. At one boundary the junction diverges from the germline segment, which might be a read error. V is TRBV3-1 and J is TRBJ1-2; D unresolved. Per germline, CDR1 LGHDT and CDR2 YNNKEL (reference sequence). The CDR3 consists of 12 residues. CDR3 loop: CASSTWRNGYTF. For the CDR3, the DNA is TGTGCCAGCAGCACGTGGCGCAATGGGTACACCTTC. The full variable domain, its missing parts supplied by reference TRBV3-1 and TRBJ1-2, is DTAVSQTPKYLVTQMGNDKSIKCEQNLGHDTMYWYKQDSKKFLKIMFSYNNKELIINETVPNRFSPKSPDKAHLNLHINSLELGDSAVYFCASSTWRNGYTFGSGTRLTVV.

This rearrangement joins TRBV12-3 or TRBV12-4 to TRBJ2-1, with 10 bases matching TRBD1. The J call may be in error: the DNA end matches TRBJ2-7 better. The CDR3 consists of 14 residues. CDR3 loop: CATNGQGGGNEQYF. The CDR3 nucleotides are TGTGCCACCAACGGACAGGGGGGAGGCAATGAGCAGTACTTC.

Of note for this clonotype: This may arise from a read error, as a much more abundant clone is one base away. The chain combines TRBV20-1 with TRBJ1-2; D remains unclear. The germline V gene has CDR1 DFQATT and CDR2 SNEGSKA (reference sequence). This CDR3 has 15 residues. V was cut by 0 bases and J by 0 bases, with 11 bases left in between. The CDR3 DNA is TGCAGTGCTAGAGATGGGGTACGGACTAACTATGGCTACACCTTC. It encodes CSARDGVRTNYGYTF.

This clonotype was recorded many times. J is TRBJ2-1 and V is TRBV7-3, with D possibly being TRBD1 (6 bases). V was pared by 4 bases and J by 7 bases, with 11 bases between. CDR3 length equals 13 residues. The germline CDR1 and CDR2 sequences are SGHTA and FQGTGA. In DNA form, the CDR3 reads TGTGCCAGCAGCTCCTCCGGACAGAATGAGCAGTTCTTC. It is translated as CASSSSGQNEQFF.

In its sample, this clonotype was seen many times. The chain is built from TRBV20-1 and TRBJ2-3; 11 bases match TRBD2. The germline CDR1 and CDR2 sequences are DFQATT and SNEGSKA (reference sequence). After removal of 4 bases from V and 2 bases from J, the junction contained 5 bases not matched to a gene. The CDR3 runs to 15 residues. The CDR3 DNA reads as TGCAGTGCTAACCCACTAGCGGGGGCCACAGATACGCAGTATTTT. As protein: CSANPLAGATDTQYF.

This clonotype was observed at least ten times. This sequence joins TRBV10-3 and TRBJ2-3, with TRBD1 matching over 7 bases. Germline V gene lookup returns CDR1 ENHRY and CDR2 SYGVKD. The CDR3 is 13 residues long. V lost 6 bases and J lost 6; bases outside the gene matches: 6. The CDR3 is CAISGTEGDTQYF. The CDR3 DNA reads as TGTGCCATCAGCGGGACAGAAGGGGATACGCAGTATTTT.

Only a few counts were recorded for this clonotype. The chain combines TRBV7-2 with TRBJ1-5; D is undetermined. The germline V and J ends were trimmed by 4 bases and 10 bases, with 5 bases remaining between them. This CDR3 has 10 amino acids. Germline CDR1 SGHTA, CDR2 FQGNSA. CDR3 nucleotides: TGTGCCAGCAGCTGTCGTCCCCAGCATTTT. Its protein is CASSCRPQHF. Using reference TRBV7-2 and TRBJ1-5 for the parts outside the CDR3, the full variable domain is GAGVSQSPSNKVTEKGKDVELRCDPISGHTALYWYRQSLGQGLEFLIYFQGNSAPDKSGLPSDRFSAERTGGSVSTLTIQRTQQEDSAVYLCASSCRPQHFGDGTRLSIL.

The J gene is TRBJ1-5, the V gene TRBV9; possibly TRBD1 for D (6 bases). CDR1 is SGDLS, CDR2 YYNGEE, per germline. Between the trimmed V and J ends, which lost 0 bases and 4 bases, there was a span of 11 bases. The CDR3 is 15 amino acids. The CDR3 coding sequence is TGTGCCAGCAGCGTAGGGGGGACACCGAATCAGCCCCAGCATTTT. Its protein is CASSVGGTPNQPQHF. Full variable domain (missing parts from reference TRBV9 and TRBJ1-5): DSGVTQTPKHLITATGQRVTLRCSPRSGDLSVYWYQQSLDQGLQFLIQYYNGEERAKGNILERFSAQQFPDLHSELNLSSLELGDSALYFCASSVGGTPNQPQHFGDGTRLSIL.

This chain connects TRBV6-2 or TRBV6-3 to TRBJ1-4; 9 bases match TRBD1. The V gene end was trimmed by 5 bases and the J gene end by 3 bases; junction bases not matched to a gene: 1. This CDR3 has 14 residues. Germline CDR1 reads MNHEY; CDR2 reads SVGEGT. The CDR3 DNA reads as TGTGCCAGCAGTCGACAGGGGGCTAATGAAAAACTGTTTTTT. This sequence encodes CASSRQGANEKLFF.

Note on this clonotype: Possible read error: a much larger clone is one base away. The chain has TRBV10-3 and TRBJ2-7; D possibly corresponds to TRBD2 (5 bases). Germline V gene data show CDR1 as ENHRY and CDR2 as SYGVKD. CDR3 length equals 16 residues. V shed 5 bases and J shed 7 bases, with 24 bases lying between them. The CDR3 DNA reads as TGTGCCATCAGTCCATCGGGAACAGAATCCTACAATGAGCAGTACTTC. It specifies CAISPSGTESYNEQYF.